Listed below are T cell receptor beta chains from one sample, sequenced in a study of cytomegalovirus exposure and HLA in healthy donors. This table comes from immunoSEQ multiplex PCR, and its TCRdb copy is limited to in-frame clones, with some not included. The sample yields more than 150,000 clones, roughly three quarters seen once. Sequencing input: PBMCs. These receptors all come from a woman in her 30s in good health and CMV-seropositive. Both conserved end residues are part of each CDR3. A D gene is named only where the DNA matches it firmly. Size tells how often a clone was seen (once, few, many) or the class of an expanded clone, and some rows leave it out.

CDR3aa: CASSLSTKDRADYEQYF; CDR3nt: TGTGCCAGCAGTTTATCGACCAAGGACAGGGCAGACTACGAGCAGTACTTC; j_gene: TRBJ2-7; abundance: NA; v_gene: TRBV28; d_gene: TRBD1
CDR3aa: CSSSKSPGGPETQYF; CDR3nt: TGTTCCAGCAGCAAGAGTCCGGGGGGGCCCGAGACCCAGTACTTC; j_gene: TRBJ2-5; abundance: NA; v_gene: TRBV7-9; d_gene: TRBD2
CDR3aa: CASSFGEGTEAFF; CDR3nt: TGTGCCAGCAGTTTTGGGGAGGGCACTGAAGCTTTCTTT; j_gene: TRBJ1-1; abundance: NA; v_gene: TRBV28; d_gene: NA
CDR3aa: CASSQDGQATYEQYF; CDR3nt: TGCGCCAGCAGCCAAGATGGGCAGGCGACGTACGAGCAGTACTTC; j_gene: TRBJ2-7; abundance: few; v_gene: TRBV4-3; d_gene: NA
CDR3aa: CASSLGQRHGYTF; CDR3nt: TGTGCCAGCAGCCTGGGACAACGACATGGCTACACCTTC; j_gene: TRBJ1-2; abundance: few; v_gene: TRBV14; d_gene: NA
CDR3aa: CASSLASSGLDTQYF; CDR3nt: TGCGCCAGCAGCTTGGCCTCGTCGGGGTTAGATACGCAGTATTTT; j_gene: TRBJ2-3; abundance: NA; v_gene: TRBV5-1; d_gene: NA
CDR3aa: CASSRGQGNYTF; CDR3nt: TGTGCCAGCAGCCGGGGACAGGGGAACTACACCTTC; j_gene: TRBJ1-2; abundance: NA; v_gene: TRBV4-2; d_gene: TRBD1
CDR3aa: CAWSTGGFPSSSYNSPLHF; CDR3nt: TGTGCCTGGAGTACGGGGGGATTTCCCTCTAGCTCCTATAATTCACCCCTCCACTTT; j_gene: TRBJ1-6; abundance: NA; v_gene: TRBV30; d_gene: NA
CDR3aa: CASSPPRAEHGYTF; CDR3nt: TGTGCCAGCAGCCCCCCGAGGGCAGAGCATGGCTACACCTTC; j_gene: TRBJ1-2; abundance: NA; v_gene: TRBV7-2; d_gene: NA
CDR3aa: CATSSPGGTDTQYF; CDR3nt: TGTGCCACCAGCTCCCCGGGGGGCACAGATACGCAGTATTTT; j_gene: TRBJ2-3; abundance: NA; v_gene: TRBV15; d_gene: NA
CDR3aa: CASSPRLAGGIDEQFF; CDR3nt: TGTGCCAGCAGCCCCCGACTAGCGGGGGGAATCGATGAGCAGTTCTTC; j_gene: TRBJ2-1; abundance: NA; v_gene: TRBV11-2; d_gene: TRBD2
CDR3aa: CASSLKAGHRNTIYF; CDR3nt: TGTGCCAGTAGCCTCAAAGCCGGACATCGAAACACCATATATTTT; j_gene: TRBJ1-3; abundance: NA; v_gene: TRBV19; d_gene: NA
CDR3aa: CASNVGGAGANVLTF; CDR3nt: TGTGCCAGCAACGTGGGGGGGGCCGGGGCCAACGTCCTGACTTTC; j_gene: TRBJ2-6; abundance: NA; v_gene: TRBV6-5; d_gene: NA